The 12 T cell receptor beta chains in this list originate from one sample, sequenced in a study of T cells after posttransplantation cyclophosphamide. The protocol was immunoSEQ multiplex PCR, while the TCRdb copy is restricted to in-frame clones and leaves out a portion. Singletons are absent from the sample, which has around 35,000 clones. The sequencing sample was made of PBMCs. Receptors were obtained from a woman between 45 and 65 years old in good health and a related stem cell transplant donor.

This clone has a count of ten or more. This chain uses TRBV7-8 with TRBJ2-7; maybe TRBD1 (5 bases). The CDR3 totals 15 residues. CDR1 SGHVS and CDR2 FQNEAQ come from the germline V gene. V was pared by 1 base and J by 5 bases, with 15 bases between. CDR3: CASSLERYQGNEQYF. CDR3 sequence (DNA): TGTGCCAGCAGCTTAGAACGATACCAGGGAAACGAGCAGTACTTC.

This clone was observed at least ten times. The rearrangement links TRBV4-2 to TRBJ2-7; 11 nucleotides line up with TRBD2. Germline V gene sequence: CDR1 LGHNA, CDR2 YNFKEQ. This CDR3 spans 15 amino acids. V was clipped by 1 base and J by 3 bases; unmatched bases: 2. The CDR3 loop reads CASSQGLAGFYEQYF. As DNA, the CDR3 is TGTGCCAGCAGCCAAGGACTAGCGGGGTTCTACGAGCAGTACTTC.

This clone was counted many times. This rearrangement joins TRBV6-1 to TRBJ2-7, with D maybe TRBD2 (6 bases). The CDR3 has 15 amino acids. Germline lookup yields CDR1 MNHNS and CDR2 SASEGT. Between the trimmed V and J ends, which lost 4 bases and 6 bases, there was a span of 19 bases. The CDR3 protein is CASSVGTQRYGEQYF. In DNA form, the CDR3 reads TGTGCCAGCAGTGTAGGGACTCAAAGGTACGGCGAGCAGTACTTC.

In this sample, this clone turned up a few times. V is TRBV7-2 and J is TRBJ2-7; 8 bases are shared with TRBD2. After removal of 4 bases from V and 7 bases from J, the junction contained 6 bases not matched to a gene. Germline CDR1 and CDR2: SGHTA and FQGNSA. The CDR3 is made up of 13 amino acids. The CDR3 nucleotides read TGTGCCAGCAGCTCTCGGGAGGGGTGGGAGCAGTACTTC. It codes for CASSSREGWEQYF.

This clone occurred many times. The V call is TRBV2, the J call TRBJ1-2; D gene unclear. This CDR3 contains 14 residues. The germline V gene encodes CDR1 SNHLY and CDR2 FYNNEI. Between the trimmed V and J ends, which lost 3 bases and 5 bases, there was a span of 13 bases. CDR3 loop: CASSDLRVMYGYTF. The CDR3 DNA follows: TGTGCCAGCAGTGATCTAAGGGTCATGTATGGCTACACCTTC.

This clone occurred many times. This chain uses TRBV19 with TRBJ1-5; D is ambiguous. Germline-derived CDR1 and CDR2 are LNHDA and SQIVND (reference sequence). The V end was cut by 1 base, the J end by 5 bases, with 12 bases between. The CDR3 covers 15 residues. CDR3 nucleotides: TGTGCCAGTAGTATAGCTTCCGGTCTTCATCAGCCCCAGCATTTT. This translates into CASSIASGLHQPQHF.

This clone was recorded at least ten times. V gene TRBV11-3 combines with J gene TRBJ2-1; 10 bases are shared with TRBD2. J was trimmed by 4 bases and V by 7 bases; bases with no gene match: 7. This CDR3 contains 15 residues. The germline V gene has CDR1 SGHNT and CDR2 YENEEA. Written as DNA, the CDR3 is TGTGCCAGCAAGGGCTCTAGCGGGAGATACAATGAGCAGTTCTTC. Translation gives CASKGSSGRYNEQFF.

This clone was observed a handful of times. The V call is TRBV9, the J call TRBJ2-5; D is possibly TRBD2 (6 bases). The length of the CDR3 is 16 residues. Trimming cost V 1 base and J 5 bases, with 18 bases left between them. Germline CDR1 is SGDLS and CDR2 is YYNGEE. The DNA of the CDR3 is TGTGCCAGCAGCGTAACAGCGGGCCTCACGGGGGAGACCCAGTACTTC. Its protein is CASSVTAGLTGETQYF.

J is TRBJ2-3 and V is TRBV4-3, with 9 positions matching TRBD1. This CDR3 has 16 amino acids. Germline assignment: CDR1 LGHNA and CDR2 YSLEER. V was pared by 1 base and J by 5 bases, with 7 bases of the junction left unmatched. The CDR3: CASSQGVTGGGDTQYF. In DNA form, the CDR3 reads TGCGCCAGCAGCCAAGGAGTGACAGGGGGGGGAGATACGCAGTATTTT.

This clone was counted ten times or more. V gene TRBV6-5 combines with J gene TRBJ2-3; D is perhaps TRBD2 (5 bases). This CDR3 spans 14 amino acids. Germline-derived CDR1 and CDR2 are MNHEY and SVGAGI. V gave up 0 bases and J gave up 6 bases, with 10 bases separating them. This chain's CDR3 is CASSYSPSPDTQYF. CDR3 nucleotide sequence: TGTGCCAGCAGTTACTCACCTAGCCCCGATACGCAGTATTTT.

This clone was recorded a few times. J is TRBJ2-7 and V is TRBV6-2 or TRBV6-3; 9 nucleotides align to TRBD2. V dropped 2 bases and J dropped 7; count of bases not matched to a gene: 9. The CDR3 consists of 15 residues. Germline CDR1 and CDR2: MNHEY and SVGEGT. DNA for the CDR3: TGTGCCAGCAGTTACAGCATAGCGGGAGTTTATGAGCAGTACTTC. Its translation: CASSYSIAGVYEQYF.

This clone was counted between two and nine times. The rearrangement links TRBV9 to TRBJ2-7, with D possibly being TRBD1 (6 bases). The germline V and J ends were trimmed by 2 bases and 0 bases, with 9 bases remaining between them. This CDR3 region has 14 residues. The V gene's germline CDR1 is SGDLS and CDR2 YYNGEE. CDR3 sequence (DNA): TGTGCCAGCAGCGTCGGACAGTCCTCCTACGAGCAGTACTTC. This gives the protein CASSVGQSSYEQYF. Together with reference TRBV9 and TRBJ2-7, the CDR3 gives the full variable domain: DSGVTQTPKHLITATGQRVTLRCSPRSGDLSVYWYQQSLDQGLQFLIQYYNGEERAKGNILERFSAQQFPDLHSELNLSSLELGDSALYFCASSVGQSSYEQYFGPGTRLTVT.